This T cell receptor (beta chain) was documented in a study of early T cells in non-severe SARS-CoV-2 infection (dated by TCRdb to the early 2020s). Broadly, across the study: TCR sequencing used bulk RNA from unsorted whole blood, so alpha and beta chains could not be paired. Study-wide findings and limitations: VDJdb matching was skewed toward anti-spike CD8 responses and likely underestimated virus-specific expansions by missing private and CD4 specificities.

CDR1 and CDR2 are read off the germline V gene as MDHEN and SYDVKM. The V end gives up 6 bases and the J end 5 bases, leaving 10 bases in the junction not matched to a gene. The cysteine opens and the phenylalanine closes a CDR3 of 16 amino acids. CDR3 DNA is the only sequence kept; it has 48 bases, read in frame from the first base. A case-control design nested within a healthcare worker cohort in London, UK, was used, with weekly nasopharyngeal swab PCR tests and blood sampling performed. Between 23 and 31 March 2020, the week of the UK lockdown, healthcare workers were enrolled and then followed up weekly for as long as 16 weeks. Receptor amplification or capture employed 5' RACE. The reads were generated on a NextSeq 500. To correct for sequencing error and PCR bias, the TCR library protocol tagged individual cDNA molecules with unique molecular identifiers. Sequencing covered both TCR alpha and beta chains, and within each sample the abundances of alpha and beta sequences were tightly co-correlated. Turning to the authors' computational methods: Decombinator V4 was used to perform V gene, J gene and CDR3 annotation of TCR sequences. TCRs were defined as expanded if a significant change between any two time points was detected under a Poisson model with p below 0.0001. Abundances of TCRs were expressed as counts per million after normalisation to the total number of TCRs sequenced in each sample. MAIT TCRs were defined by TRAV1-2 paired with TRAJ12, TRAJ20 or TRAJ33, and iNKT TCRs by TRAV10 paired with TRAJ18. VDJdb, accessed 1 November 2021, was searched for CMV, EBV and SARS-CoV-2 annotated TCRs, excluding TCRs annotated for multiple antigens. Using fastp trimming at Q25 and MiXCR clonotype assembly, TCRdb reanalyzed the public sequencing data and kept in-frame beta chains. Entries are consolidated by CDR3 protein sequence, retaining the most common genes and DNA. It is TCRdb's table, rather than the study itself, that gives the V and J calls and clone size. The sample records some 45,000 distinct CDR3 sequences, approximately 5.9% of which are singletons. The ten largest clones represent about 8% of the sample.

In its sample, this clonotype was seen many times. The clone's antigen remains unknown. No much larger clone is present one base from it, and per-base qualities are unavailable. The V and J segments used are TRBV28 and TRBJ2-1; 10 nucleotides in the junction match TRBD2. The material was whole blood, obtained at baseline. This sequence originates from an adult who was a healthcare worker with PCR-confirmed SARS-CoV-2 infection or an uninfected control (not recorded which). The CDR3 protein is CASSTILAGENNEQFF. The sequenced DNA: TGTGCCAGCAGCACAATCCTAGCGGGGGAGAACAATGAGCAGTTCTTC.